The T cell receptor beta chain under discussion was sequenced for a study of CXCR3-negative and CXCR3-positive naive CD8 T cells. Details on this clonotype: Antigen specificity is unknown.

Whole-study findings and limits: Naive cells with CXCR3 showed TRB CDR3s that were more hydrophobic than those in CXCR3-negative naive cells.

The libraries of TRB cDNA were constructed through 5' RACE using UMI labels. TCRdb reprocessed the 5' RACE reads and keeps a single row for each CDR3 protein, giving no DNA. The repertoire table contains about 130,000 distinct CDR3 sequences. This CDR3 has 12 residues. CDR1 is SQVTM and CDR2 is ANQGSEA in the germline V gene. The gene calls are TRBV29-1 and TRBJ2-7. This TCR was recovered from a human donor in good health. Some clones in this sample may be carry-over from other donors' samples. Sequenced: naive CXCR3+ CD8+ T cells from blood. Subset reported: CD45RO-CCR7+CD27+CD95- naive CD8+ T cells expressing CXCR3 (TNR3+). This CDR3 reads CSAETYSYEQYF.